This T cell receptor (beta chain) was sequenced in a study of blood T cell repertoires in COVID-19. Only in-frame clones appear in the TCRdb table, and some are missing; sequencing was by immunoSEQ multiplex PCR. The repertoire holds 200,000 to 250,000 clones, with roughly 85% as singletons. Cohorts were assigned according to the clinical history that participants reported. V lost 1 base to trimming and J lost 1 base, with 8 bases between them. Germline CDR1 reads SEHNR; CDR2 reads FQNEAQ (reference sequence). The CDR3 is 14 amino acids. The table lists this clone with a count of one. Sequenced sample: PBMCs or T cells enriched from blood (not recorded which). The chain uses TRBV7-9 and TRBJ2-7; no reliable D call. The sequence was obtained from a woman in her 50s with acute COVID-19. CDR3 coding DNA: TGTGCCAGCAGCTTAGGGGCAGCTTCCTACGAGCAGTACTTC. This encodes CASSLGAASYEQYF. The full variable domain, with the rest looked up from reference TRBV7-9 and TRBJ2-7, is DTGVSQNPRHKITKRGQNVTFRCDPISEHNRLYWYRQTLGQGPEFLTYFQNEAQLEKSRLLSDRFSAERPKGSFSTLEIQRTEQGDSAMYLCASSLGAASYEQYFGPGTRLTVT.